Sequencing of this TCR beta chain was carried out in a study of cytomegalovirus exposure and HLA in healthy donors. For the study at large: Out of a few hundred genotyped donors, less than 85% belonged to the Caucasian-associated ancestry cluster. Study observations and caveats: Rarity held for most TCR sequences, but there were some public TCRs that occurred in many donors. Exclusion applied to some V segments, including TRBV6-2 and TRBV6-3, as they were indistinguishable.

The CDR3 has 12 residues. Trimming removed 9 bases from V and 0 bases from J, with 7 bases in between. Germline V CDR1 and CDR2: MNHNS, SASEGT. Points on this clone: Its antigen is unidentified.

13 Jbeta primers and 60 Vbeta primers were used for the PCR. This table comes from immunoSEQ multiplex PCR, and its TCRdb copy is limited to in-frame clones, with some not included. The sample includes 95,000 to 150,000 clones, roughly 80% of them seen just once. The sequenced sample consisted of PBMCs. The source is a young man in good health and CMV-seronegative. This chain uses TRBV6-1 with TRBJ2-3, with D hard to call. The CDR3 sequence is CASRRSTDTQYF. The CDR3 nucleotides read TGTGCCAGTAGGCGGAGCACAGATACGCAGTATTTT.